This T cell receptor beta chain was profiled in a study of cytomegalovirus exposure and HLA in healthy donors. The PCR was carried out with 60 Vbeta primers and 13 Jbeta primers. TCRdb's copy holds only in-frame clones and misses some; the assay was immunoSEQ multiplex PCR. The table records over 100,000 clones, roughly 80% of them present only once. V gave up 3 bases and J gave up 0 bases, with 12 bases separating them. The CDR3 sequence is 16 residues long. CDR1 and CDR2 from the germline V gene are MNHNS and SASEGT. To note about this clone: Its antigen is still unknown.

Study outcomes and limitations: Overall, roughly 170 TCR beta chains were annotated as cytomegalovirus-associated.

V usage is TRBV6-1 and J usage is TRBJ2-1; D gene unclear. This TCR was recovered from a man in his forties or fifties in good health and CMV-seronegative. Sequencing was carried out using PBMCs. CDR3 residues: CASSDLALGSYNEQFF. In nucleotides, the CDR3 is TGTGCCAGCAGTGATCTGGCGCTAGGCTCCTACAATGAGCAGTTCTTC.